This T cell receptor beta chain was recovered during a study of blood T cells in healthy people across ages (dated by TCRdb to the mid-2010s). With respect to the entire study: Template switching captured roughly one uniquely barcoded TCR beta cDNA molecule per two T cells in model experiments. The study measured age-related changes in TCR beta repertoire diversity using deep sequencing normalized with unique cDNA molecular identifiers. Donors were grouped into four age groups: young (average roughly 15 years), middle-aged (39), aged (around 60) and long-lived (about 89). To avoid experimental bias, donors of different ages were distributed randomly across sequencing lanes. For two donors (one aged 18 to 30 and one aged 80 or older), the study analyzed two additional independent replicas of 1 million unique cDNA reads from the same blood draw. Overall results and qualifications from the work: Estimates of total diversity from one million sequenced T cells were regarded as lower bounds and underestimates. Donor CMV infection status was unknown, potentially confounding age-related changes in expanded clonotypes. The percentage of naive T cells measured by flow cytometry correlated strongly with observed TCR beta diversity. Observed TCR beta diversity per million T cells fell roughly linearly with age, and a significant reduction was already apparent by age roughly 40. Compared with the aged group, the long-lived group had more naive CD4+ T cells, fewer expanded clones and increased TCR diversity, suggesting age selection. Since profiling was done on bulk unsorted PBMCs, naive and antigen-experienced compartments could not be conclusively compared.

This clonotype was observed a handful of times. What this receptor recognizes is not known. Qualities for individual bases were not recorded, and no much larger clone is one base off. The roughly 39 donors, aged about 6 to 95 years, were systemically healthy Caucasian individuals from Russia. Each donor gave ten milliliters of peripheral blood, collected into EDTA-treated Vacutainer tubes. Ficoll-Paque density-gradient centrifugation was used to isolate PBMCs, with at least 6.5 million per sample. Trizol reagent was used to extract total RNA from PBMCs, with at least 5.5 micrograms per sample. For every donor, an aliquot of PBMCs went through flow cytometry to measure the percentages of naive CD45RAhigh/CD27high T cells. The protocol used for the library was 5' RACE. Sequencing took place on an Illumina HiSeq 2500. A second roughly 6 to 11 cycle PCR used a sample-barcoded 5' primer and a J-beta primer mix. A template-switch 5' adaptor carrying 12 random nucleotides introduced a unique molecular identifier onto each TCR beta cDNA molecule. At least 2.5 million CDR3-containing paired-end reads were obtained from each sample. First-strand cDNA synthesis was performed from all RNA using the Mint cDNA synthesis kit, with priming by a TRBC-specific oligonucleotide. All cDNA was treated with uracil-DNA glycosylase and then went through a first 18-cycle PCR with the universal primers M1SS and BC2_uni_R. Processing in the source paper ran as follows. Normalization of each sample was performed by random selection of 1 million high-quality reads, each carrying a distinct molecular identifier. Instead of being binned into consensus sequences, reads that shared molecular identifiers were thrown out. MiTCR, with a Q25 quality threshold and the strictest error-elimination algorithm, was used for CDR3 identification, clonotype clustering and error correction. A nonparametric unseen species model with Euler transformation was used to estimate lower-bound total TCR beta diversity. TCRdb reprocessed the public reads (quality trimming at Q25 with fastp, clone calling with MiXCR) and kept in-frame beta chains. Entries that share a CDR3 protein sequence are merged under the most common genes and DNA. The V and J calls follow TCRdb's processing rather than the paper's. This sample gives 1.2 million to 1.5 million distinct CDR3 sequences in total; roughly 60% of them show up just once. Over 6.5% of the sample is taken by the ten largest.

Counted from cysteine to phenylalanine, this CDR3 has 13 amino acids. CDR3 DNA only is kept here, 39 bases in frame from base 1. Looking up the germline V gene (reference sequence) yields CDR1 DFQATT and CDR2 SNEGSKA. Sequenced sample: blood. This receptor was taken from a man between 18 and 29 years old in good health. The sequence joins TRBV20-1 to TRBJ2-7; the D gene identity is not certain. TRBJ2-5 explains the end of the DNA better; the J call may be wrong. This receptor carries the CDR3 CSPRTLPPETQYF. The sequenced DNA is TGCAGCCCCAGGACCCTACCCCCAGAGACCCAGTACTTC.